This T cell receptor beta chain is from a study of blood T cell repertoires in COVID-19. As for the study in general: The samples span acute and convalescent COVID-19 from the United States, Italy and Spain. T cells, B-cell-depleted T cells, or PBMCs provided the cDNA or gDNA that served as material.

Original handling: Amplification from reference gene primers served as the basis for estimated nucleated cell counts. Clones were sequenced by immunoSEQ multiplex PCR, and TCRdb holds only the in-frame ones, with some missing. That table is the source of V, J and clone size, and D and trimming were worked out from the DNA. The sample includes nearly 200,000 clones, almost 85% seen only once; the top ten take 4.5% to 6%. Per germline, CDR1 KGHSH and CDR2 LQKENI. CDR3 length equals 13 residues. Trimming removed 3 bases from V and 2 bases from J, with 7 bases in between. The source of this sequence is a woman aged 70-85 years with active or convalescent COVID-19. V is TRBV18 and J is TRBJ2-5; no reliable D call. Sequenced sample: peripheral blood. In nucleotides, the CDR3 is TGTGCCAGCTCACCGCTAGAGCAAGAGACCCAGTACTTC. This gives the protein CASSPLEQETQYF.